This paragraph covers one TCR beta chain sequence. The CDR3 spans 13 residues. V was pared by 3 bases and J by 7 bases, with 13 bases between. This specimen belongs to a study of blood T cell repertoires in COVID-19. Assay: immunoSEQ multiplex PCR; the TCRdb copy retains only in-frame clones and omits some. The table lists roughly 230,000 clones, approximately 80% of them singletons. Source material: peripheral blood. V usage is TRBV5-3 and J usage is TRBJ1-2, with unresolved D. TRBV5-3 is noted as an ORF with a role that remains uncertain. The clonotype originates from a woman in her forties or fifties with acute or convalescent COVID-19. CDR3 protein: CARSYPGSVGYTF. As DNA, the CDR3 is TGTGCCAGAAGCTACCCGGGGTCAGTTGGCTACACCTTC.